One sample yielded the 5 T cell receptor beta chains listed below, sequenced in a study of T cells in Graves' hyperthyroidism and ophthalmopathy. Using RNA transcripts as the source, TCR beta CDR3 regions were amplified. HTBI primers drove first-round RT-PCR of the TCR CDR3. TCRdb re-derived calls from the multiplex PCR reads in MiXCR, one entry per CDR3 protein. The sample records hundreds of thousands of distinct CDR3 sequences, more than 13% being singletons. The specimen was blood. The receptor source for this set is a young woman with Graves' hyperthyroidism.

Concerning this clonotype itself: With a much larger clone just one base away, this may be a read error. The V call is TRBV20-1, the J call TRBJ2-5; D might be TRBD2 (6 bases). This CDR3 comprises 14 residues. V was shortened by 0 bases and J by 6 bases, with 14 bases between the two germline ends. Germline loops: CDR1 DFQATT, CDR2 SNEGSKA (reference sequence). The CDR3 DNA reads as TGCAGTGCTAGAGAAGACGGGGGTAGGAAGACCCAGTACTTC. Translation: CSAREDGGRKTQYF.

In this sample, this clonotype turned up a few times. The chain recombines TRBV19 with TRBJ2-7; D gene uncertain. Trimming took off 1 base at V and 1 base at J, with 8 bases between the two ends. CDR3 length: 14 residues. Germline CDR1 is LNHDA and CDR2 is SQIVND (reference sequence). The CDR3 region is CASSIGGLSYEQYF. The CDR3 DNA follows: TGTGCCAGTAGTATAGGTGGATTGTCCTACGAGCAGTACTTC.

This clonotype was detected many times. The rearrangement links TRBV6-2 or TRBV6-3 to TRBJ2-7; 7 bases match TRBD1. Germline trimming cut 7 bases from V and 3 bases from J; bases unmatched to any gene: 9. CDR1 and CDR2 (germline): MNHEY, SVGEGT. This CDR3 contains 14 residues. DNA for the CDR3: TGTGCCAGCACCCAGCCGGGACAGAGCTACGAGCAGTACTTC. Its protein product is CASTQPGQSYEQYF.

This clonotype was seen at least ten times. The chain joins TRBV28 to TRBJ1-4, with TRBD1 matching 9 bases. The CDR3 spans 15 residues. Germline V lookup: CDR1 MDHEN, CDR2 SYDVKM. Germline trimming cut 5 bases from V and 7 bases from J; bases unmatched to any gene: 8. CDR3 nucleotides: TGTGCCAGCAGTCCGACGGGACAGGGACGTGAAAAACTGTTTTTT. Its translation: CASSPTGQGREKLFF.

This clonotype was detected a few times. The genes are TRBV19 and TRBJ2-7; D is possibly TRBD1 or TRBD2 (5 bases each). The CDR3 extends over 16 amino acids. V was trimmed by 3 bases and J by 3 bases, leaving 18 bases between them. The V gene's germline CDR1 is LNHDA and CDR2 SQIVND (reference sequence). Written as DNA, the CDR3 is TGTGCCAGTAGTATGGTGACCGGGACCCTATTCTACGAGCAGTACTTC. This translates into CASSMVTGTLFYEQYF. The full variable domain, with the rest looked up from reference TRBV19 and TRBJ2-7, is DGGITQSPKYLFRKEGQNVTLSCEQNLNHDAMYWYRQDPGQGLRLIYYSQIVNDFQKGDIAEGYSVSREKKESFPLTVTSAQKNPTAFYLCASSMVTGTLFYEQYFGPGTRLTVT.